These 13 T cell receptor beta chains originate from one sample sequenced in a study of blood T cell repertoires in COVID-19. Profiled with immunoSEQ multiplex PCR; TCRdb holds only in-frame clones, not every one. The data contain roughly 410,000 clones, 89% of them seen just once; the ten biggest clones take up 0.95% to 1.5%. The sample was peripheral blood. The receptors were gathered from a man in his forties with acute or convalescent COVID-19.

V usage is TRBV6-6 and J usage is TRBJ1-1; 8 nucleotides agree with TRBD1. CDR3 length equals 17 residues. Germline CDR1 and CDR2: MNHNY and SVGAGI (reference sequence). Trimming at V came to 6 bases and at J to 0 bases, leaving 12 bases not matched to a gene. The CDR3 reads CASSRRQGKLMNTEAFF. The CDR3 DNA is TGTGCCAGCAGCCGAAGACAGGGGAAATTGATGAACACTGAAGCTTTCTTT.

V usage is TRBV10-1 and J usage is TRBJ2-7, with 7 bases lining up with TRBD2. Germline V gene sequence: CDR1 WNHNN, CDR2 SYGVQD (reference sequence). This CDR3 comprises 16 residues. V shed 6 bases and J 0 bases; nucleotides not matched to a gene: 11. As DNA, the CDR3 is TGCGCCAGCAGGACCGAGCGGGAATCCAGCTCCTACGAGCAGTACTTC. It is translated as CASRTERESSSYEQYF.

The gene calls are TRBV29-1 and TRBJ2-1, with TRBD2 identical over 15 bases. The ends lost 1 base at V and 10 bases at J; junction bases unmatched: 5. The length of the CDR3 is 15 residues. Germline assignment: CDR1 SQVTM and CDR2 ANQGSEA. This CDR3 reads CSVEGTSGRVGEQFF. The CDR3 DNA reads TGCAGCGTTGAAGGGACTAGCGGGAGGGTCGGCGAGCAGTTCTTC.

This clone has just a few counts. This chain connects TRBV7-9 to TRBJ1-4; D might be TRBD1 (6 bases). The CDR3 loop spans 14 amino acids. Germline assignment: CDR1 SEHNR and CDR2 FQNEAQ (reference sequence). Deletions cut 5 bases from V and 9 bases from J, with 16 bases between. The CDR3 spells CASSGPGQLKKLFF. CDR3 bases: TGTGCCAGCAGCGGACCGGGACAATTGAAAAAACTGTTTTTT.

The gene calls are TRBV2 and TRBJ2-4; D might be TRBD2 (5 bases). V was pared by 3 bases and J by 7 bases, with 13 bases between. The CDR3 consists of 14 residues. Germline V gene lookup returns CDR1 SNHLY and CDR2 FYNNEI. The CDR3, as DNA: TGTGCCAGCAGTGACCCTATCAGCGGTAACATTCAGTACTTC. Its translation: CASSDPISGNIQYF.

With regard to this clone: Other DNA sequences in the same sample also yield this CDR3. The chain combines TRBV5-1 with TRBJ1-1, with D hard to call. Trimming took off 2 bases at V and 0 bases at J, with 8 bases between the two ends. The CDR3 consists of 14 residues. The germline CDR1 and CDR2 sequences are SGHRS and YFSETQ. The CDR3 DNA sequence: TGCGCCAGCAGCTTAGGAGGATTGAACACTGAAGCTTTCTTT. This encodes CASSLGGLNTEAFF.

V gene TRBV5-1 combines with J gene TRBJ2-5, with no clear D. Trimming shortened V by 5 bases and J by 2 bases, and 4 bases separated the two germline ends. There are 11 residues in the CDR3. CDR1 is SGHRS, CDR2 YFSETQ, per germline. The CDR3, as DNA: TGCGCCAGCAGGTATCAAGAGACCCAGTACTTC. It specifies CASRYQETQYF.

The chain links TRBV6-5 to TRBJ1-5; TRBD1 agrees at 9 bases. Germline V gene sequence: CDR1 MNHEY, CDR2 SVGAGI. V lost 5 bases and J lost 7; bases outside the gene matches: 9. CDR3 size: 15 residues. The CDR3 sequence is CASSPQGAHGQPQHF. CDR3 sequence (DNA): TGTGCCAGCAGTCCACAGGGGGCTCACGGGCAGCCCCAGCATTTT.

This clone has only one observation. V gene TRBV6-2 or TRBV6-3 combines with J gene TRBJ2-7; D may be TRBD2 (5 bases). V dropped 5 bases and J dropped 3 bases, with 14 bases sitting between them. The CDR3 has 14 amino acids. The germline V gene has CDR1 MNHEY and CDR2 SVGEGT. This CDR3 is CASSLLEGNYEQYF. For the CDR3, the DNA is TGTGCCAGCAGTCTCCTTGAGGGAAACTACGAGCAGTACTTC.

The chain couples TRBV7-3 to TRBJ1-4; maybe TRBD1 (5 bases). CDR1 is SGHTA and CDR2 is FQGTGA in the germline V gene. The length of the CDR3 is 16 residues. V gave up 1 base and J gave up 0 bases, with 9 bases separating them. Written as DNA, the CDR3 is TGTGCCAGCAGCTTAATCAGGGCCACAACTAATGAAAAACTGTTTTTT. This translates into CASSLIRATTNEKLFF.

The CDR3 sequence is CASSQGQEQPQHF. Here the CDR3 DNA reads TGTGCCAGCAGCCAAGGTCAGGAACAGCCCCAGCATTTT. This rearrangement joins TRBV3-1 (or the pseudogene TRBV3-2) to TRBJ1-5, with no clear D. Trimming left V 1 base short and J 7 bases short, with 8 bases between. Germline lookup yields CDR1 LGHDT and CDR2 YNNKEL (reference sequence). The CDR3 has 13 residues.

This chain joins TRBV11-1 and TRBJ2-1, with D possibly TRBD1 on 6 matching bases. The CDR3 loop spans 14 amino acids. The germline CDR1 and CDR2 sequences are SGHAT and FQDESV (reference sequence). Trimming took off 5 bases at V and 8 bases at J, with 16 bases between the two ends. The CDR3 region is CASSIPRGPDEQFF. CDR3 bases: TGTGCCAGCAGCATACCCAGGGGTCCCGATGAGCAGTTCTTC.

CDR3: CASSLGTYGYTF. Written as DNA, the CDR3 is TGTGCCAGCAGTTTAGGCACTTATGGCTACACCTTC. The chain combines TRBV12-3 or TRBV12-4 with TRBJ1-2, with D hard to call. The CDR3 loop spans 12 amino acids. Trimming cost V 1 base and J 5 bases, with 5 bases left between them.